The next 11 T cell receptor beta chains were all read from a single sample in a study of T cells in tumors after PD-1 blockade. Measured with immunoSEQ multiplex PCR; TCRdb has only the in-frame clones, and not every one. The table shows about 7,700 clones, with 69% occurring only once. The sample consisted of tumor tissue, taken after anti-PD-1 treatment. These receptors all stem from a human donor with basal cell carcinoma.

The chain is built from TRBV10-3 and TRBJ2-2, with a tentative D call TRBD2 (5 bases). Trimming left V 7 bases short and J 7 bases short, with 7 bases between. This CDR3 contains 11 residues. Germline CDR1 and CDR2: ENHRY and SYGVKD. The CDR3 region is CAINRGGELFF. The DNA of the CDR3 is TGTGCCATCAACCGGGGCGGGGAGCTGTTTTTT.

In its sample, this clone ranks as large. V and J are TRBV7-2 and TRBJ2-5; D is unclear. The CDR3 consists of 17 residues. Germline V gene data show CDR1 as SGHTA and CDR2 as FQGNSA. V lost 1 base, J lost 0 bases, and 15 bases lay in between. The CDR3 bases are TGTGCCAGCAGCTTAGTGGTGGCGGACCCGTACCAAGAGACCCAGTACTTC. It yields the protein CASSLVVADPYQETQYF.

The chain recombines TRBV5-5 with TRBJ2-7; no clear D gene. CDR1 is SGHKS and CDR2 is YYEKEE in the germline V gene (reference sequence). V lost 0 bases, J lost 3 bases, and 7 bases lay in between. CDR3 length: 13 residues. This CDR3 reads CASSLGGYYEQYF. In nucleotides, the CDR3 is TGTGCCAGCAGCTTGGGCGGATACTACGAGCAGTACTTC.

The chain has TRBV4-2 and TRBJ2-7, with TRBD1 matching 7 bases. Germline V CDR1 and CDR2: LGHNA, YNFKEQ. This CDR3 region has 15 residues. Trimming took 1 base from V and 0 from J; bases not matched to a gene: 3. The CDR3 loop reads CASSQAGTDSYEQYF. The CDR3 bases are TGTGCCAGCAGCCAAGCCGGGACAGACTCCTACGAGCAGTACTTC.

The chain uses TRBV21-1 and TRBJ1-2; no DNA check was done on the table's D call, TRBD1. TRBV21-1 is a pseudogene locus. This CDR3 has 12 residues. This chain's CDR3 is CAKKTGFYGYTF. The CDR3 coding sequence is TGTGCCAAGAAGACAGGCTTCTATGGCTACACCTTC.

The chain carries TRBV28 and TRBJ1-2; possibly TRBD1 for D (6 bases). V gave up 3 bases and J gave up 5 bases, with 16 bases separating them. Germline loops: CDR1 MDHEN, CDR2 SYDVKM. CDR3 length: 15 amino acids. The CDR3, as DNA: TGTGCCAGCAGTTTGCCGGCCCAGGGGAATTATGGCTACACCTTC. Protein: CASSLPAQGNYGYTF.

The chain uses TRBV6-5 and TRBJ2-3; 9 bases are a match to TRBD2. The germline V gene has CDR1 MNHEY and CDR2 SVGAGI. Germline trimming cut 7 bases from V and 0 bases from J; bases unmatched to any gene: 5. The CDR3 is 15 amino acids. The CDR3 sequence is CASTRLAVSTDTQYF. The CDR3 coding sequence is TGTGCCAGCACGAGACTAGCGGTTAGCACAGATACGCAGTATTTT.

This chain uses TRBV5-4 with TRBJ2-5, with 8 bases lining up with TRBD2. The germline CDR1 and CDR2 sequences are SGHNT and YYREEE (reference sequence). This CDR3 is 14 amino acids long. J was trimmed by 1 base and V by 5 bases; bases with no gene match: 4. CDR3 protein: CASRRAGVQETQYF. The CDR3 DNA reads TGTGCCAGCAGGAGAGCGGGGGTCCAAGAGACCCAGTACTTC.

The gene calls are TRBV9 and TRBJ2-7; 8 bases are shared with TRBD1. This CDR3 spans 15 amino acids. The V gene's germline CDR1 is SGDLS and CDR2 YYNGEE. The junction had 3 bases not matched to a gene; V was cut back by 1 base and J by 0 bases. CDR3 coding DNA: TGTGCCAGCAGCGTACAGGGGGCGGGCTCCTACGAGCAGTACTTC. Translation: CASSVQGAGSYEQYF. Supplemented by reference TRBV9 and TRBJ2-7, the full variable domain reads DSGVTQTPKHLITATGQRVTLRCSPRSGDLSVYWYQQSLDQGLQFLIQYYNGEERAKGNILERFSAQQFPDLHSELNLSSLELGDSALYFCASSVQGAGSYEQYFGPGTRLTVT.

The V gene is TRBV27, the J gene TRBJ2-3; unclear D gene. The ends were cut back, 0 bases at V and 1 base at J, with 20 bases in the middle. CDR3 length: 19 amino acids. Germline V gene data show CDR1 as MNHEY and CDR2 as SMNVEV (reference sequence). DNA of the CDR3: TGTGCCAGCAGTTTATCGGGTGCTGGTCTGAGGTCCCGCACAGATACGCAGTATTTT. Translating gives CASSLSGAGLRSRTDTQYF.

This rearrangement joins TRBV12-5 to TRBJ2-7, with 10 bases identical to TRBD1. This CDR3 region has 16 residues. Germline-derived CDR1 and CDR2 are LGHNT and FRNRAP. Unmatched junction bases numbered 4, after V lost 1 base and J lost 1 base. The CDR3 bases are TGTGCTAGTGGTTTGGCCGGGGACAGGGGTTCCTACGAGCAGTACTTC. It is translated as CASGLAGDRGSYEQYF.